Reported below is one TCR beta chain. As processed by the authors: Nucleated cell number was recorded as an estimate derived from reference gene primer amplification. Profiling relied on immunoSEQ multiplex PCR, and the TCRdb table lists in-frame clones only, not all of them. V and J calls and clone size are those listed in that table; D and trimming were worked out from the DNA. The sample holds roughly 100,000 clones, 80% to 90% seen once. The V and J ends lost 5 bases and 0 bases respectively, with 17 bases between them. This CDR3 region has 17 residues. Germline CDR1 and CDR2: MDHEN and SYDVKM. This specimen belongs to a study of blood T cell repertoires in COVID-19.

V and J are TRBV28 and TRBJ2-1; D perhaps matches TRBD2 (7 bases). This receptor was taken from a human donor in a cohort sampled during active COVID-19. Sequencing used peripheral blood. Here the CDR3 reads CASSESGTIISYNEQFF. CDR3 bases: TGTGCCAGCAGTGAGAGCGGGACAATCATCTCCTACAATGAGCAGTTCTTC.